This T cell receptor (beta chain) was identified during a study of cytomegalovirus exposure and HLA in healthy donors. Study findings and constraints: TCR beta chains numbering more than 150 were designated cytomegalovirus-associated. A few CMV-associated chains were confirmed in vitro to be specific for CMV antigens.

Germline V gene lookup returns CDR1 SGHAT and CDR2 FQNNGV. The CDR3 runs 13 residues. Trimming cost V 5 bases and J 0 bases, with 7 bases left between them. The table came from immunoSEQ multiplex PCR; TCRdb's copy has only in-frame clones and leaves some out. The table includes 200,000 to 300,000 clones, approximately 83% detected once. As regards this clone: Its specificity is unknown.

The TCR originated in a woman aged 25 to 39 in good health and CMV-seropositive. The gene calls are TRBV11-2 and TRBJ1-1; D remains ambiguous. Material: PBMCs. The CDR3 reads CASSRDMNTEAFF. CDR3 nucleotide sequence: TGTGCCAGCAGCCGAGACATGAACACTGAAGCTTTCTTT. Complete variable domain (other parts from reference TRBV11-2 and TRBJ1-1): EAGVAQSPRYKIIEKRQSVAFWCNPISGHATLYWYQQILGQGPKLLIQFQNNGVVDDSQLPKDRFSAERLKGVDSTLKIQPAKLEDSAVYLCASSRDMNTEAFFGQGTRLTVV.